The T cell receptor (beta chain) under discussion was sequenced for a study of OX40 agonist ivuxolimab in advanced cancers. With respect to the entire study: The costimulatory receptor OX40 (CD134) was targeted by ivuxolimab, a fully human IgG2 agonistic monoclonal antibody. Intravenous ivuxolimab was administered to patients every 2 weeks at six dose levels: 0.01, 0.1, 0.3, 1.5, 3 and 10 mg/kg. Of the roughly 50 dose-escalation patients, hepatocellular carcinoma was present in about 20, melanoma in about 15, renal cell carcinoma in 9 and head and neck cancer in 9. In the dose-escalation cohort, more than 80% of patients were male, and the mean age was 60 years with a range of about 20 to 79. Patients were allowed to have had prior anti-PD-1, anti-PD-L1 or anti-CTLA-4 therapy, and approximately 40% of the dose-escalation patients had been treated with checkpoint inhibitors. Partial responses occurred in three dose-escalation patients: two with cutaneous melanoma and one with hepatocellular carcinoma. Peripheral TCRbeta sequencing was intended to test whether TCR sequence diversity was altered and clonal T-cell expansion was caused by ivuxolimab. The paper covers the monotherapy dose-escalation part of the phase I ivuxolimab trial, which included N of about 56 patients. What the authors observed across the whole study: At doses of 0.1 to 3.0 mg/kg, clonal expansion of both CD4+ and CD8+ blood T cells was observed from baseline to week 6. Antigen specificity was not determined for the clonally expanded peripheral T cells. After ivuxolimab, more expanded clones were found on average in CD8+ T cells than in CD4+ T cells. In partial responders in the 0.1-3.0 mg/kg groups, normalized peripheral clonal expansion was found to be among the lowest, especially among CD8+ T cells. Low levels of normalized T-cell clonal expansion were also seen in some nonresponding patients.

For sequencing of the TCRbeta CDR3 region, genomic DNA was extracted from the sorted cells. TCRbeta CDR3 regions were sequenced using the immunoSEQ Assay. The source is immuneACCESS, and TCRdb retained only in-frame sequences with V and J called. Part of the clones is not carried over; for the studies checked, unresolved V genes explain less than half of this, and the remainder is unexplained. This sample holds fewer than 90,000 clones; roughly 92% were observed only once. In total, the top ten clones hold about 2.8% of the sample. The trial excluded patients who had a history of autoimmune disease or who were on systemic immunosuppression. Peripheral blood for TCR sequencing was drawn from every dose cohort at baseline, at cycle 4 day 1 and at cycle 7 day 1. Samples came from an open-label, multicenter, first-in-human phase I dose-escalation trial of ivuxolimab. The trial enrolled adults with locally advanced or metastatic head and neck squamous cell, hepatocellular, melanoma or renal cell carcinoma. CD4+ and CD8+ T cells were sorted separately from peripheral blood before TCR sequencing.

On this clone itself: Its antigen specificity is not known. It has no much larger one-base neighbor in the sample; base qualities were not kept.

The cysteine opens and the phenylalanine closes a CDR3 of 13 amino acids. The kept DNA is CDR3 alone, 39 bases in frame from the first base. V sheds 5 bases and J sheds 4 bases, leaving 11 bases between their ends. CDR1 LNHDA and CDR2 SQIVND were looked up in the germline V gene (reference sequence). The sample in question was CD4+ or CD8+ T cells sorted from blood, obtained in a trial of the OX40 agonist ivuxolimab. Here the chain combines TRBV19 and TRBJ1-1; the D gene is unclear. This TCR was sampled from an adult with an advanced solid tumor such as melanoma, head and neck, liver or kidney cancer. Here the CDR3 is given as CASSVLSLTEAFF. The DNA is as follows: TGTGCCAGTAGTGTACTCTCTCTCACTGAAGCTTTCTTT.